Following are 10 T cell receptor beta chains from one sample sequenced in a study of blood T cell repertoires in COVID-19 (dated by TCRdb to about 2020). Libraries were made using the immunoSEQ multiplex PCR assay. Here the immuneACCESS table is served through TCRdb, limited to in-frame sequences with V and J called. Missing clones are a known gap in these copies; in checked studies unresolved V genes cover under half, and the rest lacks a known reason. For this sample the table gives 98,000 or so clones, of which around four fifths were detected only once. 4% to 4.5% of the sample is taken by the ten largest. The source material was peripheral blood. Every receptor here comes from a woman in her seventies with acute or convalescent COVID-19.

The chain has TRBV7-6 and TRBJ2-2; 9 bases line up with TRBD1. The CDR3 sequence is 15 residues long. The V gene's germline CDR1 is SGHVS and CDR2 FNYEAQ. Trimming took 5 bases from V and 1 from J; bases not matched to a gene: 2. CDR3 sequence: CASSLGQGNTGELFF. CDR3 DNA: TGTGCCAGCAGCCTGGGACAGGGGAACACCGGGGAGCTGTTTTTT.

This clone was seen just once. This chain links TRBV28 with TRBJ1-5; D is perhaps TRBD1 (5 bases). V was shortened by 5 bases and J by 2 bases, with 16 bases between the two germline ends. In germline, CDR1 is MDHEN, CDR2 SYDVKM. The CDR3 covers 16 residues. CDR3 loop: CASSLSRDSGNQPQHF. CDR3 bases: TGTGCCAGCAGTCTCAGCCGGGACTCAGGCAATCAGCCCCAGCATTTT.

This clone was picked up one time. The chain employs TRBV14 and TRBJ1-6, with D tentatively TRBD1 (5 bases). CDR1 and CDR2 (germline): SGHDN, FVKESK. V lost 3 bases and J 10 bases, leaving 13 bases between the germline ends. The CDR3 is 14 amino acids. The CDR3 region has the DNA TGTGCCAGCAGCCATCTTGGGGGAGGATCACCCCTCCACTTT. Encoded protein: CASSHLGGGSPLHF.

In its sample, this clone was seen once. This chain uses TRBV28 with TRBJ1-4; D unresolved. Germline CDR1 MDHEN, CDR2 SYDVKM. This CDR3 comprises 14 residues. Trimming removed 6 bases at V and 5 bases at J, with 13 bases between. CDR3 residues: CASRPHKFNEKLFF. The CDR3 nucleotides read TGTGCCAGCAGACCTCACAAGTTCAATGAAAAACTGTTTTTT.

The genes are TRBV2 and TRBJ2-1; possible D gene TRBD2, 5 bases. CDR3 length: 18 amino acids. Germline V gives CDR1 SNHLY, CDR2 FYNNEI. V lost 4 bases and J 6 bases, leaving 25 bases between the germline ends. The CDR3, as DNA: TGTGCCAGCAGTGCCTTAATTGTCGCGAGGGAGTGGGGCAATGAGCAGTTCTTC. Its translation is CASSALIVAREWGNEQFF.

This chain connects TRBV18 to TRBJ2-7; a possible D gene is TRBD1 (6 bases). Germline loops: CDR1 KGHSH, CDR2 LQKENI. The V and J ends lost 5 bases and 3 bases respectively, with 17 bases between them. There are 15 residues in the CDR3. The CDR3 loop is CASSVARGSNYEQYF. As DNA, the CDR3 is TGTGCCAGCTCAGTAGCAAGGGGGTCAAACTACGAGCAGTACTTC.

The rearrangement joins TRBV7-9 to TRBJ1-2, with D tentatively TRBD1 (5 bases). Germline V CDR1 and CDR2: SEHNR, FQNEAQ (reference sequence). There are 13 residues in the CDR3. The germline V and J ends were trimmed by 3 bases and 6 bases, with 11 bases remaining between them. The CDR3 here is CASSFRREDGYTF. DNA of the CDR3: TGTGCCAGCAGCTTTCGCAGGGAGGATGGCTACACCTTC.

The CDR3 coding sequence is TGTGCCAGCACCCTGGCGGCAGGGAGGAATCAGCCCCAGCATTTT. Residues: CASTLAAGRNQPQHF. This chain links TRBV6-5 with TRBJ1-5; tentatively, D is TRBD1 (5 bases). In germline, CDR1 is MNHEY, CDR2 SVGAGI. V lost 7 bases and J 4 bases, leaving 17 bases between the germline ends. CDR3 length equals 15 residues.

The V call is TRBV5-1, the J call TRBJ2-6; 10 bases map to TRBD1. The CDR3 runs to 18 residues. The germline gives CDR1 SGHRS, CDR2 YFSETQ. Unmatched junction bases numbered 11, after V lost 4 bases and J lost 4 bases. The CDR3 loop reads CASSRWTGGVSGANVLTF. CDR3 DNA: TGCGCCAGCAGCAGGTGGACAGGGGGAGTTTCAGGGGCCAACGTCCTGACTTTC.

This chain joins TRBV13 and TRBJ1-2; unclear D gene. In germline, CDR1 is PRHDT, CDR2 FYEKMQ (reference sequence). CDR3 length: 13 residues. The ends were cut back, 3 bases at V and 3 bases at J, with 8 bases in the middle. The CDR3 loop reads CASSFENDYGYTF. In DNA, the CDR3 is TGTGCCAGCAGCTTTGAGAATGACTATGGCTACACCTTC. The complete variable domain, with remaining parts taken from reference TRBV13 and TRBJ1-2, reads AAGVIQSPRHLIKEKRETATLKCYPIPRHDTVYWYQQGPGQDPQFLISFYEKMQSDKGSIPDRFSAQQFSDYHSELNMSSLELGDSALYFCASSFENDYGYTFGSGTRLTVV.